Each of the 28 T cell receptor beta chains below was sequenced from the same sample in a study of HIV-infected patients and healthy controls. TCRdb reanalysed the 5' RACE reads using MiXCR and keeps one entry per CDR3 protein. In the table there are about 18,000 distinct CDR3 sequences, roughly 19% of which are singletons. The sequenced sample was CD8+ T cells from blood. Receptors were obtained from a human donor in good health.

This chain links TRBV7-8 with TRBJ1-4, with 9 bases fitting TRBD1. With 4 bases clipped from V and 12 bases from J, the junction kept 12 bases outside the gene matches. This CDR3 is built from 15 residues. Looked up from germline, CDR1 is SGHVS and CDR2 is FQNEAQ. The CDR3 spells CASSSGQGSSVELFF. DNA of the CDR3: TGTGCCAGCAGCTCGGGACAGGGATCGTCAGTGGAACTGTTTTTT.

Note on this clonotype: An end of the junction does not agree with germline; a read error may underlie this. The chain employs TRBV6-6 and TRBJ1-1; D not certain. The CDR3 is 12 residues long. The germline gives CDR1 MNHNY, CDR2 SVGAGI (reference sequence). CDR3 nucleotides: TGTGCCAGCAGTTACGTAGCCAGCGACCATTTTTTT. As protein: CASSYVASDHFF.

This clonotype was counted only a few times. This chain links TRBV2 with TRBJ2-7; 7 nucleotides line up with TRBD1. The CDR3 has 14 amino acids. CDR1 and CDR2 (germline): SNHLY, FYNNEI. The V gene end was trimmed by 1 base and the J gene end by 2 bases; junction bases not matched to a gene: 2. The CDR3 DNA follows: TGTGCCAGCAGTGAAGGGACAGGTCCCTACGAGCAGTACTTC. It is translated as CASSEGTGPYEQYF.

The V call is TRBV27, the J call TRBJ1-1; possible D gene TRBD1, 5 bases. The germline gives CDR1 MNHEY, CDR2 SMNVEV (reference sequence). The V gene lost 0 bases and the J gene lost 3 bases, with 11 bases spanning the gap. The CDR3 is 15 residues long. The CDR3 DNA sequence: TGTGCCAGCAGTTTATCGGTTACAGGTTACACTGAAGCTTTCTTT. This gives the protein CASSLSVTGYTEAFF.

Many counts were recorded for this clonotype. The chain employs TRBV7-9 and TRBJ1-1; no reliable D call. V lost 3 bases and J lost 0, with 8 bases in between. Germline CDR1 and CDR2: SEHNR and FQNEAQ (reference sequence). CDR3 size: 14 residues. The CDR3 reads CASSLARLNTEAFF. Written as DNA, the CDR3 is TGTGCCAGCAGCTTGGCACGCTTGAACACTGAAGCTTTCTTT.

This clonotype was recorded many times. The chain couples TRBV7-3 to TRBJ2-1; a weak D match, TRBD2 (6 bases). This CDR3 region has 17 residues. CDR1 and CDR2 (germline): SGHTA, FQGTGA. V was pared by 1 base and J by 0 bases, with 13 bases between. Here the CDR3 DNA reads TGTGCCAGCAGCTTAAGGGGCCTCGGGGGCTCCTACAATGAGCAGTTCTTC. Translation: CASSLRGLGGSYNEQFF.

This clonotype appeared many times. CDR3 in DNA: TGTGCCAGCAGGATGACAGGGTTTGGCGAGCAGTACTTC. Residues: CASRMTGFGEQYF. The chain has TRBV12-3 or TRBV12-4 and TRBJ2-7; 7 bases fit TRBD1. The CDR3 is 13 residues long. Germline trimming cut 6 bases from V and 6 bases from J; bases unmatched to any gene: 8.

The chain joins TRBV7-9 to TRBJ2-5, with 10 positions matching TRBD2. This CDR3 is 15 amino acids long. V lost 10 bases, J lost 4 bases, and 12 bases stayed unmatched. Germline V gene sequence: CDR1 SEHNR, CDR2 FQNEAQ (reference sequence). The CDR3 spells CAIGEREGERETQYF. The CDR3 DNA sequence: TGTGCCATTGGTGAGCGGGAGGGGGAAAGAGAGACCCAGTACTTC.

This clonotype has ten or more counts. J is TRBJ1-1 and V is TRBV6-6; D is undetermined. V was shortened by 1 base and J by 1 base, with 19 bases between the two germline ends. The germline V gene encodes CDR1 MNHNY and CDR2 SVGAGI (reference sequence). The CDR3 totals 18 residues. The CDR3 protein is CASSYFLRVREQNTEAFF. CDR3 in DNA: TGTGCCAGCAGTTACTTTTTAAGAGTGAGGGAGCAGAACACTGAAGCTTTCTTT.

The chain is built from TRBV9 and TRBJ2-2, with TRBD2 identical over 8 bases. The germline V gene encodes CDR1 SGDLS and CDR2 YYNGEE. The ends lost 3 bases at V and 2 bases at J; junction bases unmatched: 9. The CDR3 totals 17 residues. The CDR3 spells CASSANLGLGNTGELFF. In DNA, the CDR3 is TGTGCCAGCAGCGCAAACTTGGGACTAGGCAACACCGGGGAGCTGTTTTTT.

This clonotype is labeled as medium-sized. The chain is built from TRBV19 and TRBJ2-7; D ambiguous. CDR3 length equals 13 residues. CDR1 and CDR2 from the germline V gene are LNHDA and SQIVND (reference sequence). V was shortened by 2 bases and J by 1 base, with 6 bases between the two germline ends. This CDR3 is CASSISRSYEQYF. CDR3 DNA: TGTGCCAGTAGTATATCCCGTTCCTACGAGCAGTACTTC.

On this clonotype: One end of the junction fails to match germline, which may point to a read error. This chain connects TRBV10-3 to TRBJ2-1; no definite D call. Germline V gives CDR1 ENHRY, CDR2 SYGVKD. This CDR3 region has 10 residues. This chain's CDR3 is CAISDGQRYF. The DNA of the CDR3 is TGTGCCATCAGTGACGGCCAACGATACTTC.

This clonotype has ten or more counts. The chain employs TRBV11-2 and TRBJ1-1, with D possibly being TRBD1 (5 bases). Germline CDR1 and CDR2: SGHAT and FQNNGV. The CDR3 extends over 15 amino acids. V lost 1 base and J lost 1, with 10 bases in between. The CDR3 loop is CASSLVGGGNTEAFF. CDR3 in DNA: TGTGCCAGCAGCTTAGTCGGGGGTGGGAACACTGAAGCTTTCTTT.

This clonotype has only a few counts. V is TRBV2 and J is TRBJ2-7; D might be TRBD1 (7 bases). CDR1 is SNHLY, CDR2 FYNNEI, per germline. CDR3 size: 12 residues. Trimming stripped 10 bases from V and 4 bases from J, with 14 bases between. CDR3 protein: CATQGGLYEQYF. The CDR3 bases are TGTGCCACCCAGGGGGGTTTGTACGAGCAGTACTTC.

In this sample, this clonotype turned up many times. DNA of the CDR3: TGTGCCAGCAGTCGGGAAACCTACGAGCAGTACTTC. Translating gives CASSRETYEQYF. The V call is TRBV2, the J call TRBJ2-7; a possible D gene is TRBD2 (5 bases). Trimming pared 5 bases from V and 2 bases from J, leaving 7 bases between. The germline gives CDR1 SNHLY, CDR2 FYNNEI. The CDR3 extends over 12 amino acids.

Ten or more counts support this clonotype. The rearrangement uses TRBV4-2 and TRBJ2-1, with 12 bases matching TRBD2. This CDR3 comprises 15 residues. Trimming took 2 bases from V and 7 from J; bases not matched to a gene: 3. Germline V gene sequence: CDR1 LGHNA, CDR2 YNFKEQ. The CDR3 sequence is CASSQTSGGSNEQFF. CDR3 nucleotides: TGTGCCAGCAGCCAAACTAGCGGGGGGTCGAATGAGCAGTTCTTC.

The chain couples TRBV6-2 or TRBV6-3 to TRBJ1-5; the D is unclear. The CDR3 consists of 16 residues. Germline CDR1 and CDR2: MNHEY and SVGEGT. Trimming removed 8 bases from V and 0 bases from J, with 17 bases in between. The CDR3 sequence: CASLQGEIYSNQPQHF. The CDR3 DNA reads as TGTGCCAGCCTTCAAGGAGAAATTTATAGCAATCAGCCCCAGCATTTT.

The gene calls are TRBV10-3 and TRBJ1-2; TRBD1 matches 8 bases. This CDR3 spans 16 amino acids. Germline V CDR1 and CDR2: ENHRY, SYGVKD. The V and J ends lost 2 bases and 4 bases, in that order; junction bases with no gene match: 9. CDR3 residues: CAISEGGQGLAYGYTF. Written as DNA, the CDR3 is TGTGCCATCAGTGAGGGAGGACAGGGTCTGGCCTATGGCTACACCTTC.

This clonotype was counted at least ten times. The gene calls are TRBV12-3 or TRBV12-4 and TRBJ1-1; D is undetermined. CDR3 length equals 14 residues. V was cut by 1 base and J by 4 bases, with 10 bases left in between. The CDR3 sequence: CASSLVVKVTEAFF. The CDR3 nucleotides read TGTGCCAGCAGTTTAGTAGTTAAGGTCACTGAAGCTTTCTTT.

The chain employs TRBV7-2 and TRBJ1-1; D is ambiguous. This CDR3 has 16 residues. Germline assignment: CDR1 SGHTA and CDR2 FQGNSA. V was cut by 7 bases and J by 0 bases, with 18 bases left in between. The CDR3 DNA reads as TGTGCCAGCACCCCATACCCCGTCACCCTGAACACTGAAGCTTTCTTT. Amino acids: CASTPYPVTLNTEAFF.

This clonotype was observed at least ten times. The V gene is TRBV5-4, the J gene TRBJ2-5; TRBD2 matches 11 bases. The V and J ends lost 2 bases and 5 bases, in that order; junction bases with no gene match: 5. CDR1 is SGHNT, CDR2 YYREEE, per germline (reference sequence). CDR3 length: 15 amino acids. The CDR3 region has the DNA TGTGCCAGCAGCTTCACTAGCGGGAGCGGGGAGACCCAGTACTTC. It yields the protein CASSFTSGSGETQYF.

This clonotype was recorded only once. This chain connects TRBV7-2 to TRBJ2-7; 11 bases fit TRBD1. Germline CDR1 reads SGHTA; CDR2 reads FQGNSA. Losses at the gene ends were 4 bases for V and 3 bases for J; bases not matched to a gene: 5. The CDR3 is 15 amino acids. CDR3 DNA: TGTGCCAGCAGCTGGGGACAGGGGGGCTACTACGAGCAGTACTTC. Its translation is CASSWGQGGYYEQYF.

A remark on this clonotype: Since a much larger clone is just one base distant, this may be a read error. The genes are TRBV9 and TRBJ1-4; D not resolved. The CDR3 has 16 residues. In germline, CDR1 is SGDLS, CDR2 YYNGEE. DNA for the CDR3: TGTGCCAGCAGCCCCCGGGAAATTGCAACTAATGAAAAACCGTTTTTT. Translating it yields CASSPREIATNEKPFF.

This chain links TRBV4-2 with TRBJ2-7, with D perhaps TRBD1 (6 bases). The CDR3 is 14 amino acids. Deletions cut 1 base from V and 3 bases from J, with 10 bases between. Germline CDR1 and CDR2: LGHNA and YNFKEQ. CDR3 bases: TGTGCCAGCAGCCAAGGGATAGGGGGCTACGAGCAGTACTTC. Translated, it gives CASSQGIGGYEQYF.

This clonotype was detected a few times. V and J are TRBV2 and TRBJ1-5, with 9 bases aligning to TRBD1. After removal of 3 bases from V and 4 bases from J, the junction contained 4 bases not matched to a gene. Germline V gene lookup returns CDR1 SNHLY and CDR2 FYNNEI. The CDR3 spans 15 residues. The chain's CDR3 is CASSEWTGENQPQHF. DNA for the CDR3: TGTGCCAGCAGTGAGTGGACAGGGGAGAATCAGCCCCAGCATTTT.

This rearrangement joins TRBV6-6 to TRBJ2-7; 11 bases are shared with TRBD2. Germline values: CDR1 MNHNY, CDR2 SVGAGI (reference sequence). The CDR3 consists of 18 residues. The V and J ends lost 4 bases and 2 bases, in that order; junction bases with no gene match: 13. The CDR3, as DNA: TGTGCCAGCAGTTCAGCGGGACTAGCGGCCAGTGGTACCTACGAGCAGTACTTC. Amino acid sequence: CASSSAGLAASGTYEQYF.

There are a few counts of this clonotype. The V call is TRBV10-2, the J call TRBJ2-1; a possible D gene is TRBD2 (6 bases). V was shortened by 10 bases and J by 7 bases, with 14 bases between the two germline ends. This CDR3 is built from 12 residues. CDR1 is WSHSY, CDR2 SAAADI, per germline. The CDR3 is CATRDGRNEQFF. In DNA form, the CDR3 reads TGCGCCACCAGGGACGGGAGAAATGAGCAGTTCTTC.

This clonotype has only one observation. V and J are TRBV19 and TRBJ2-5, with D tentatively TRBD1 or TRBD2 (5 bases each). The CDR3 consists of 20 residues. Germline values: CDR1 LNHDA, CDR2 SQIVND (reference sequence). V lost 2 bases, J lost 3 bases, and 28 bases lay in between. In DNA form, the CDR3 reads TGTGCCAGTAGTATAACTCTATGGGACCCCCCCCCCTCCGAGAAAGAGACCCAGTACTTC. Translated: CASSITLWDPPPSEKETQYF. The complete variable domain, with remaining parts taken from reference TRBV19 and TRBJ2-5, reads DGGITQSPKYLFRKEGQNVTLSCEQNLNHDAMYWYRQDPGQGLRLIYYSQIVNDFQKGDIAEGYSVSREKKESFPLTVTSAQKNPTAFYLCASSITLWDPPPSEKETQYFGPGTRLLVL.